One sample yielded the 23 T cell receptor beta chains listed below, sequenced in a study of CD8 T cells in Susac syndrome (dated by TCRdb to about 2019). Library generation was performed with the immunoSEQ multiplex PCR assay. RNA was extracted using the RNeasy kit, and roughly 0.5 to 1 ug of the RNA was reverse transcribed with random hexamers. TCRdb reprocessing: public reads trimmed at Q25 with fastp, clones called with MiXCR, in-frame beta chains kept. Each record represents a unique CDR3 protein, reported with the most common genes and DNA among its rows. A total of more than 65,000 distinct CDR3 sequences appear in this sample, 85% to 95% of them only once. 0.45% to 0.5% of the sample rests with the top ten. Sequencing was performed on CD8+ T cells from PBMCs. These receptors all come from a human donor with Susac syndrome.

The chain carries TRBV20-1 and TRBJ1-2, with D possibly TRBD1 on 5 matching bases. Germline assignment: CDR1 DFQATT and CDR2 SNEGSKA (reference sequence). CDR3 length equals 15 residues. Trimming shortened V by 1 base and J by 1 base, and 13 bases separated the two germline ends. The CDR3 region has the DNA TGCAGTGCTAGAGTACCCAGGGAGAATAACTATGGCTACACCTTC. It translates to CSARVPRENNYGYTF.

The chain joins TRBV28 to TRBJ2-3; a possible D gene is TRBD1 (6 bases). The V end was cut by 6 bases, the J end by 0 bases, with 10 bases between. Per the germline V gene, CDR1 is MDHEN and CDR2 is SYDVKM. This CDR3 is built from 14 residues. CDR3 loop: CASRTGISTDTQYF. Here the CDR3 DNA reads TGTGCCAGCAGAACAGGGATAAGCACAGATACGCAGTATTTT.

This sequence joins TRBV15 and TRBJ1-3; weak D call: TRBD1 (5 bases). CDR1 LNHNV and CDR2 YYDKDF come from the germline V gene (reference sequence). The CDR3 loop spans 15 amino acids. V shed 0 bases and J shed 4 bases, with 10 bases lying between them. The CDR3 DNA is TGTGCCACCAGCAGAGATCGAGGGGTCGGAAACACCATATATTTT. Protein product: CATSRDRGVGNTIYF. Combining the CDR3 with reference TRBV15 and TRBJ1-3 gives the whole variable domain DAMVIQNPRYQVTQFGKPVTLSCSQTLNHNVMYWYQQKSSQAPKLLFHYYDKDFNNEADTPDNFQSRRPNTSFCFLDIRSPGLGDTAMYLCATSRDRGVGNTIYFGEGSWLTVV.

The chain is built from TRBV2 and TRBJ1-4; D may be TRBD1 (5 bases). V dropped 6 bases and J dropped 6 bases, with 17 bases sitting between them. Germline CDR1 reads SNHLY; CDR2 reads FYNNEI. This CDR3 contains 15 residues. DNA of the CDR3: TGTGCCAGCAGAGCCAGGGATGTGAGGGATGAAAAACTGTTTTTT. This encodes CASRARDVRDEKLFF.

The chain combines TRBV13 with TRBJ2-3; 7 bases are shared with TRBD2. Germline CDR1 and CDR2: PRHDT and FYEKMQ (reference sequence). The CDR3 consists of 14 residues. With V trimmed by 7 bases and J by 5 bases, 9 bases remained unmatched. CDR3 region: CASIQRGGIDTQYF. The CDR3 DNA sequence: TGTGCCAGCATTCAGCGGGGTGGGATAGATACGCAGTATTTT.

This clonotype appeared once. The V gene is TRBV13, the J gene TRBJ1-1, with 7 bases aligning to TRBD1. Losses at the gene ends were 5 bases for V and 8 bases for J; bases not matched to a gene: 5. The CDR3 extends over 12 amino acids. Per germline, CDR1 PRHDT and CDR2 FYEKMQ (reference sequence). CDR3 coding DNA: TGTGCCAGCAGCAAGGGGACAGCAGAAGCTTTCTTT. Translated: CASSKGTAEAFF.

The gene calls are TRBV7-9 and TRBJ2-7; D assignment may be TRBD1 or TRBD2 (5 bases each). Trimming stripped 5 bases from V and 3 bases from J, with 11 bases between. CDR1 is SEHNR, CDR2 FQNEAQ, per germline (reference sequence). The CDR3 consists of 13 residues. The chain's CDR3 is CASSHPGGYEQYF. The CDR3 coding sequence is TGTGCCAGCAGCCATCCTGGGGGCTACGAGCAGTACTTC.

This rearrangement joins TRBV13 to TRBJ1-1, with D unresolved. Trimming pared 2 bases from V and 0 bases from J, leaving 7 bases between. The CDR3 spans 14 residues. The germline CDR1 and CDR2 sequences are PRHDT and FYEKMQ (reference sequence). The CDR3 is CASSLRVVNTEAFF. CDR3 nucleotides: TGTGCCAGCAGCTTAAGGGTAGTGAACACTGAAGCTTTCTTT. The variable domain in full, with the rest retrieved from reference TRBV13 and TRBJ1-1, is AAGVIQSPRHLIKEKRETATLKCYPIPRHDTVYWYQQGPGQDPQFLISFYEKMQSDKGSIPDRFSAQQFSDYHSELNMSSLELGDSALYFCASSLRVVNTEAFFGQGTRLTVV.

The V gene is TRBV20-1, the J gene TRBJ2-7; 8 nucleotides match TRBD2. The V segment lost 3 bases and the J segment 2 bases; nucleotides outside the gene matches: 3. The CDR3 contains 13 residues. Germline V gene data show CDR1 as DFQATT and CDR2 as SNEGSKA (reference sequence). The CDR3: CSASSGDTYEQYF. CDR3 coding DNA: TGCAGTGCTAGTAGCGGGGATACCTACGAGCAGTACTTC.

The rearrangement uses TRBV28 and TRBJ2-7; D gene ambiguous. The germline gives CDR1 MDHEN, CDR2 SYDVKM. V lost 5 bases to trimming and J lost 4 bases, with 15 bases between them. The CDR3 covers 14 residues. The CDR3 spells CASSPLGFAYEQYF. The CDR3 coding sequence is TGTGCCAGCAGTCCTCTGGGATTCGCTTACGAGCAGTACTTC.

This clonotype was seen only once. The J gene is TRBJ2-3, the V gene TRBV30, with 7 bases that match TRBD2. The CDR3 runs to 12 residues. Germline lookup yields CDR1 GTSNPN and CDR2 SVGIG (reference sequence). V trimming: 4 bases; J trimming: 7 bases; junction bases outside the gene matches: 5. As DNA, the CDR3 is TGTGCCTGGATGACTAGCAATTATACGCAGTATTTT. Its protein is CAWMTSNYTQYF.

This clonotype came up once. V gene TRBV5-1 combines with J gene TRBJ2-1; D gene unclear. With 2 bases removed from V and 5 bases from J, the gap between germline ends came to 5 bases. CDR1 is SGHRS and CDR2 is YFSETQ in the germline V gene. The CDR3 is 12 amino acids. The CDR3 is CASSFGNNEQFF. CDR3 DNA: TGCGCCAGCAGCTTCGGCAACAATGAGCAGTTCTTC.

The chain is built from TRBV24-1 and TRBJ2-7; D may be TRBD1 (8 bases). The V gene lost 7 bases and the J gene lost 6 bases, with 15 bases spanning the gap. Germline CDR1 is KGHDR and CDR2 is SFDVKD. The CDR3 covers 13 residues. The DNA for the CDR3 is TGTGCCACCAGCCTTCACAGGGGGGGCGAGCAGTACTTC. Protein: CATSLHRGGEQYF.

The chain couples TRBV5-1 to TRBJ1-2, with D unresolved. The CDR3 is 13 amino acids. V was cut by 0 bases and J by 8 bases, with 11 bases left in between. The germline gives CDR1 SGHRS, CDR2 YFSETQ. CDR3 loop: CASSLGRMNGYTF. CDR3 DNA: TGCGCCAGCAGCTTGGGCCGGATGAACGGCTACACCTTC.

This chain connects TRBV15 to TRBJ2-1, with a possible D match to TRBD1 (5 bases). Between the trimmed V and J ends, which lost 9 bases and 9 bases, there was a span of 6 bases. Looked up from germline, CDR1 is LNHNV and CDR2 is YYDKDF (reference sequence). This CDR3 is built from 9 residues. CDR3 DNA sequence: TGTGCCACTGGGGCTGAGCAGTTCTTC. As protein: CATGAEQFF.

The gene calls are TRBV29-1 and TRBJ2-4; 7 nucleotides align to TRBD2. Trimming at V came to 0 bases and at J to 3 bases, leaving 8 bases not matched to a gene. The CDR3 runs 16 residues. Looked up from germline, CDR1 is SQVTM and CDR2 is ANQGSEA. The CDR3 DNA reads as TGCAGCGTTGAAGATCGGCAGGGAGGGAGCAAAAACATTCAGTACTTC. Its translation: CSVEDRQGGSKNIQYF.

V and J are TRBV20-1 and TRBJ2-3, with 7 bases lining up with TRBD2. The CDR3 covers 16 residues. After removal of 2 bases from V and 2 bases from J, the junction contained 10 bases not matched to a gene. The germline V gene has CDR1 DFQATT and CDR2 SNEGSKA (reference sequence). Here the CDR3 DNA reads TGCAGTGCTAGAAACCCGCCGGGAGGAGCCACAGATACGCAGTATTTT. It translates to CSARNPPGGATDTQYF.

The V call is TRBV25-1, the J call TRBJ2-7; 11 positions agree with TRBD2. The ends lost 5 bases at V and 2 bases at J; junction bases unmatched: 5. The CDR3 is 15 amino acids. Germline V lookup: CDR1 MGHDK, CDR2 SYGVNS. CDR3 loop: CASSYSGRAPYEQYF. The CDR3 DNA sequence: TGTGCCAGCAGTTATAGCGGGAGGGCCCCCTACGAGCAGTACTTC.

This chain joins TRBV6-5 and TRBJ1-1; D is possibly TRBD1 (5 bases). CDR3 length equals 12 residues. The V end lost 2 bases, the J end lost 8 bases, and 9 bases lay between the germline ends. Germline V gene sequence: CDR1 MNHEY, CDR2 SVGAGI. The CDR3 nucleotides are TGTGCCAGCAGTTACCCGGGGGAGGAAGCTTTCTTT. Translated, it gives CASSYPGEEAFF.

The rearrangement joins TRBV25-1 to TRBJ2-5; 7 nucleotides align to TRBD1. J gave up 1 base and V 6 bases, and 8 bases lay outside the gene matches. Germline assignment: CDR1 MGHDK and CDR2 SYGVNS. The CDR3 runs to 15 residues. The CDR3, as DNA: TGTGCCAGCAGCCCTCCGAGGGGGCTCCAAGAGACCCAGTACTTC. Its protein is CASSPPRGLQETQYF. Complete variable domain (other parts from reference TRBV25-1 and TRBJ2-5): EADIYQTPRYLVIGTGKKITLECSQTMGHDKMYWYQQDPGMELHLIHYSYGVNSTEKGDLSSESTVSRIRTEHFPLTLESARPSHTSQYLCASSPPRGLQETQYFGPGTRLLVL.

This chain connects TRBV11-2 to TRBJ1-1, with D perhaps matching TRBD1 (6 bases). This CDR3 region has 13 residues. V lost 10 bases, J lost 0 bases, and 12 bases lay in between. Germline V gene data show CDR1 as SGHAT and CDR2 as FQNNGV. The CDR3 reads CATLGGVNTEAFF. The DNA for the CDR3 is TGTGCCACATTAGGGGGGGTGAACACTGAAGCTTTCTTT.

The chain uses TRBV20-1 and TRBJ2-7; TRBD2 matches 7 bases. The CDR3 loop spans 14 amino acids. J gave up 2 bases and V 0 bases, and 4 bases lay outside the gene matches. Per germline, CDR1 DFQATT and CDR2 SNEGSKA (reference sequence). CDR3 residues: CSARDPSGPYEQYF. For the CDR3, the DNA is TGCAGTGCTAGAGATCCTAGCGGTCCCTACGAGCAGTACTTC.

The genes are TRBV5-1 and TRBJ1-1; D is undetermined. The CDR3 extends over 14 amino acids. The germline gives CDR1 SGHRS, CDR2 YFSETQ. Trimming shortened V by 1 base and J by 0 bases, and 7 bases separated the two germline ends. Here the CDR3 reads CASSLSPMNTEAFF. CDR3 sequence (DNA): TGCGCCAGCAGCTTGTCACCGATGAACACTGAAGCTTTCTTT.